This is a list of T cell receptor beta chains from one sample in a study of human T cells and chemical hapten exposure. MiXCR was run by TCRdb on the RACE reads, yielding one entry per CDR3 protein. Among some 38,000 distinct CDR3 sequences, 7.5% to 8% were seen once, and the ten largest hold roughly 1.3%. Sequencing was performed on whole blood, taken in connection with sensitization to the hapten diphenylcyclopropenone (DPC). The origin of the receptors is a woman between 50 and 59 years old with alopecia areata. Some clones in this sample may be carry-over from other donors' samples. Each CDR3 is given with its conserved first and last residue. Each record gives: clone size, D gene, J gene, V gene, CDR3 DNA, CDR3 protein. The D gene is left open where the match is weak. The size of a clone is reported for some rows only, either as once, few or many, or as a class for expanded clones.

clone size: many; D gene: TRBD1; J gene: TRBJ2-2; V gene: TRBV29-1; CDR3 DNA: TGCAGCGTCGCCCCACAGGGGGCGGGCGGGGAGCTGTTTTTT; CDR3 protein: CSVAPQGAGGELFF
clone size: few; D gene: TRBD2; J gene: TRBJ2-2; V gene: TRBV6-2/TRBV6-3; CDR3 DNA: TGTGCCAGCAGTATACTAGCGGAGAACACCGGGGAGCTGTTTTTT; CDR3 protein: CASSILAENTGELFF
clone size: few; D gene: TRBD1; J gene: TRBJ2-1; V gene: TRBV2; CDR3 DNA: TGTGCCAGCAATGACAGGGGTCTGTACAATGAGCAGTTCTTC; CDR3 protein: CASNDRGLYNEQFF
clone size: -; D gene: -; J gene: TRBJ1-1; V gene: TRBV10-2; CDR3 DNA: TGCGCCACCCGCCCGGGGGGCGGGGACACTGAAGCTTTCTTT; CDR3 protein: CATRPGGGDTEAFF
clone size: few; D gene: -; J gene: TRBJ2-3; V gene: TRBV5-1; CDR3 DNA: TGCGCCAGCAGGCCCGGGGTGGCAGGCACAGATACGCAGTATTTT; CDR3 protein: CASRPGVAGTDTQYF
clone size: many; D gene: -; J gene: TRBJ1-5; V gene: TRBV20-1; CDR3 DNA: TGCAGTGCTAGAACAGGGTCCCTCGGGCAGCCCCAGCATTTT; CDR3 protein: CSARTGSLGQPQHF
clone size: few; D gene: TRBD2; J gene: TRBJ2-7; V gene: TRBV9; CDR3 DNA: TGTGCCAGCAGTGGGGAGGGGTACGAGCAGTACTTC; CDR3 protein: CASSGEGYEQYF
clone size: -; D gene: TRBD2; J gene: TRBJ2-1; V gene: TRBV6-2/TRBV6-3; CDR3 DNA: TGTGCCAGCAGTTACGTGACTAGCGGGCCATACAATGAGCAGTTCTTC; CDR3 protein: CASSYVTSGPYNEQFF
clone size: many; D gene: -; J gene: TRBJ1-2; V gene: TRBV19; CDR3 DNA: TGTGCCAGTAGTGGGGGAGTGTTCGGCTATGGCTACACCTTC; CDR3 protein: CASSGGVFGYGYTF
clone size: many; D gene: -; J gene: TRBJ1-5; V gene: TRBV20-1; CDR3 DNA: TGCAGTGCTAGGGTCGGACAGTCCAATCAGCCCCAGCATTTT; CDR3 protein: CSARVGQSNQPQHF
clone size: many; D gene: TRBD2; J gene: TRBJ2-1; V gene: TRBV9; CDR3 DNA: TGTGCCAGCACTGCGGGAGGGGATGAGCAGTTCTTC; CDR3 protein: CASTAGGDEQFF
clone size: few; D gene: -; J gene: TRBJ1-1; V gene: TRBV12-3/TRBV12-4; CDR3 DNA: TGTGCCAGCAGTTTACTGGGCGCAGGGAACACTGAAGCTTTCTTT; CDR3 protein: CASSLLGAGNTEAFF
clone size: few; D gene: TRBD2; J gene: TRBJ2-2; V gene: TRBV7-8; CDR3 DNA: TGTGCCAGCAGGCTCCAGACTAGCGGGATAGCTGGCGGGGAGCTGTTTTTT; CDR3 protein: CASRLQTSGIAGGELFF
clone size: many; D gene: -; J gene: TRBJ1-4; V gene: TRBV12-5; CDR3 DNA: TGTGCTAGTGGTTTGGTACCGGCGGGAAGTGAAAAACTGTTTTTT; CDR3 protein: CASGLVPAGSEKLFF
clone size: many; D gene: -; J gene: TRBJ1-2; V gene: TRBV7-6; CDR3 DNA: TGTGCCAGCAGCTTAGGAGACAGCGAGGCCTATGGCTACACCTTC; CDR3 protein: CASSLGDSEAYGYTF
clone size: many; D gene: TRBD2; J gene: TRBJ2-7; V gene: TRBV6-6; CDR3 DNA: TGTGCCCATTCCATAGCGGGAGGCTACGAGCAGTACTTC; CDR3 protein: CAHSIAGGYEQYF
clone size: -; D gene: TRBD1; J gene: TRBJ2-4; V gene: TRBV29-1; CDR3 DNA: TGCAGCGCCCTATCAGGACAGGGCGGCATTCAGTACTTC; CDR3 protein: CSALSGQGGIQYF
clone size: many; D gene: TRBD1; J gene: TRBJ2-4; V gene: TRBV20-1; CDR3 DNA: TGCAGTGCTCTGGGACAGATGAGGAACATTCAGTACTTC; CDR3 protein: CSALGQMRNIQYF
clone size: few; D gene: -; J gene: TRBJ1-5; V gene: TRBV4-3; CDR3 DNA: TGCGCCAGCAGCCATTCCCGGGACCCCAACCAGCCCCAGCATTTT; CDR3 protein: CASSHSRDPNQPQHF
clone size: many; D gene: -; J gene: TRBJ2-3; V gene: TRBV29-1; CDR3 DNA: TGCAGCGTTATGACAGATACAGATACGCAGTATTTT; CDR3 protein: CSVMTDTDTQYF
clone size: few; D gene: -; J gene: TRBJ1-4; V gene: TRBV7-9; CDR3 DNA: TGTGCCAGCAGTTCTGAACGGGAAAAACTGTTTTTT; CDR3 protein: CASSSEREKLFF
clone size: many; D gene: -; J gene: TRBJ2-3; V gene: TRBV12-3/TRBV12-4; CDR3 DNA: TGTGCCAGCAGTTTTCACAGTGCTAGCACAGATACGCAGTATTTT; CDR3 protein: CASSFHSASTDTQYF
clone size: many; D gene: TRBD2; J gene: TRBJ2-3; V gene: TRBV6-2/TRBV6-3; CDR3 DNA: TGTGCCAGCAGTGGAGCGGGAGGGCGCGCTAGCACAGATACGCAGTATTTT; CDR3 protein: CASSGAGGRASTDTQYF
clone size: once; D gene: -; J gene: TRBJ2-2; V gene: TRBV12-3/TRBV12-4; CDR3 DNA: TGTGCCAGCAGCACAGCTCCTAACACCGGGGAGCTGTTTTTT; CDR3 protein: CASSTAPNTGELFF
clone size: many; D gene: -; J gene: TRBJ1-1; V gene: TRBV30; CDR3 DNA: TGTGCCTGGAGTGTAGCCGGGATCACTGAAGCTTTCTTT; CDR3 protein: CAWSVAGITEAFF
clone size: few; D gene: -; J gene: TRBJ2-7; V gene: TRBV11-2; CDR3 DNA: TGTGCCAGCAGTCAGGAGTGGGGAGACGAGCAGTACTTC; CDR3 protein: CASSQEWGDEQYF
clone size: -; D gene: -; J gene: TRBJ2-3; V gene: TRBV20-1; CDR3 DNA: TGCAGTGCTACCCGACAGGTTAGCACAGATACGCAGTATTTT; CDR3 protein: CSATRQVSTDTQYF
clone size: -; D gene: -; J gene: TRBJ2-7; V gene: TRBV7-9; CDR3 DNA: TGTGCCAGCAGCTTAGCCGTAGCATCCTACGAGCAGTACTTC; CDR3 protein: CASSLAVASYEQYF
clone size: many; D gene: -; J gene: TRBJ2-5; V gene: TRBV6-5; CDR3 DNA: TGTGCCAGCAGTCCTCGTAAGGGTGTCGAGACCCAGTACTTC; CDR3 protein: CASSPRKGVETQYF
clone size: few; D gene: -; J gene: TRBJ2-2; V gene: TRBV6-2/TRBV6-3; CDR3 DNA: TGTGCCAGCGGGACCTCGAACACCGGGGAGCTGTTTTTT; CDR3 protein: CASGTSNTGELFF
clone size: many; D gene: TRBD1; J gene: TRBJ2-1; V gene: TRBV2; CDR3 DNA: TGTGCCAGCAGTGAAGGACGGCAGGGGGAAGGTTGGCAGTTCTTC; CDR3 protein: CASSEGRQGEGWQFF
clone size: -; D gene: TRBD2; J gene: TRBJ2-1; V gene: TRBV7-2; CDR3 DNA: TGTGCCAGCAGCATCCTAGCGGTAGGGCCCAATGAGCAGTTCTTC; CDR3 protein: CASSILAVGPNEQFF
clone size: many; D gene: TRBD2; J gene: TRBJ2-3; V gene: TRBV7-2; CDR3 DNA: TGTGCCAGCACCCTTCGTGGAAGCGGGAGGTCTAATACGCAGTATTTT; CDR3 protein: CASTLRGSGRSNTQYF
clone size: few; D gene: -; J gene: TRBJ1-5; V gene: TRBV6-1; CDR3 DNA: TGTGCCAGCAGTGAATCGGGTAATCAGCCCCAGCATTTT; CDR3 protein: CASSESGNQPQHF
clone size: -; D gene: -; J gene: TRBJ1-1; V gene: TRBV28; CDR3 DNA: TGTGCCAGCAACACCTTTGCTGGGTCCACCTACACTGAAGCTTTCTTT; CDR3 protein: CASNTFAGSTYTEAFF
clone size: many; D gene: -; J gene: TRBJ1-1; V gene: TRBV29-1; CDR3 DNA: TGCAGCGTCGGCGGGGGCCCGGCTGAAGCTTTCTTT; CDR3 protein: CSVGGGPAEAFF
clone size: -; D gene: TRBD2; J gene: TRBJ2-3; V gene: TRBV3-1; CDR3 DNA: TGTGCCAGCCGTGGGTGGGCGGGAGGAGCAGATACGCAGTATTTT; CDR3 protein: CASRGWAGGADTQYF
clone size: -; D gene: -; J gene: TRBJ2-7; V gene: TRBV11-3; CDR3 DNA: TGTGCCAGCAGCTTCGGGAGCTCCTACGAGCAGTACTTC; CDR3 protein: CASSFGSSYEQYF
clone size: many; D gene: -; J gene: TRBJ2-5; V gene: TRBV28; CDR3 DNA: TGTGCCAGCAGTCCCCGAGGACAAGAGACCCAGTACTTC; CDR3 protein: CASSPRGQETQYF
clone size: many; D gene: -; J gene: TRBJ2-1; V gene: TRBV28; CDR3 DNA: TGTGCCTGCGGAGGGGAGGCGGCCTACAATGAGCAGTTCTTC; CDR3 protein: CACGGEAAYNEQFF
clone size: -; D gene: -; J gene: TRBJ2-5; V gene: TRBV5-1; CDR3 DNA: TGCGCCAGCAGCTTGGATCAACCTCAGGAGACCCAGTACTTC; CDR3 protein: CASSLDQPQETQYF
clone size: many; D gene: -; J gene: TRBJ2-6; V gene: TRBV30; CDR3 DNA: TGTGCCTGGAAATCGACGAGGGGGGCCAACGTCCTGACTTTC; CDR3 protein: CAWKSTRGANVLTF
clone size: -; D gene: -; J gene: TRBJ2-7; V gene: TRBV12-3/TRBV12-4; CDR3 DNA: TGTGCCAGCAGTTTAAGGGTGGGTAGAATTAGCTACGAGCAGTACTTC; CDR3 protein: CASSLRVGRISYEQYF
clone size: -; D gene: TRBD1; J gene: TRBJ2-7; V gene: TRBV9; CDR3 DNA: TGTGCCAGCGGACAGGACCTTTACGAGCAGTACTTC; CDR3 protein: CASGQDLYEQYF